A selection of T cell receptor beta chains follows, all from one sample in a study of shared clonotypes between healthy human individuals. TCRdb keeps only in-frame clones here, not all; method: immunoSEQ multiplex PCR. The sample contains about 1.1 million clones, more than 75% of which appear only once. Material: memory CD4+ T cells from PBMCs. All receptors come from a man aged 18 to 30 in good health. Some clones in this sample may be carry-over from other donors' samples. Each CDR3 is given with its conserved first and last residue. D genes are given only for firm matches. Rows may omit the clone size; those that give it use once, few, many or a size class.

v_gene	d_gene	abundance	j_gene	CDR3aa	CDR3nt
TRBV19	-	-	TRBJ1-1	CASWGRANTEAFF	TGTGCCAGTTGGGGCAGGGCGAACACTGAAGCTTTCTTT
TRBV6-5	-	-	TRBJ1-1	CASTLAGGTEAFF	TGTGCCAGCACTCTAGCGGGGGGGACTGAAGCTTTCTTT
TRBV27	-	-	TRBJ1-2	CASRGQRGGYTF	TGTGCCAGCAGGGGGCAAAGAGGGGGCTACACCTTC
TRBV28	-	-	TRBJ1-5	CASQPGGSGNQPQHF	TGTGCCAGCCAGCCGGGGGGCAGCGGCAATCAGCCCCAGCATTTT
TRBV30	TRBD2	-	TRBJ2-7	CALQGREATPLRSYEQYF	TGTGCCTTGCAGGGGCGGGAGGCAACTCCCCTTCGGTCCTACGAGCAGTACTTC
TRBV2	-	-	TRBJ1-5	CASSAGIGWNSNQPQHF	TGTGCCAGCAGTGCGGGCATTGGCTGGAATAGCAATCAGCCCCAGCATTTT
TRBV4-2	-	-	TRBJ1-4	CASSQTDGKNEKLFF	TGTGCCAGCAGCCAAACTGACGGGAAAAATGAAAAACTGTTTTTT
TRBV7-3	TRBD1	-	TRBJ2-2	CASSIQGGGTGELFF	TGTGCCAGCAGCATACAGGGGGGAGGCACCGGGGAGCTGTTTTTT
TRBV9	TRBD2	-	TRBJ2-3	CASSARTSGITDTQYF	TGTGCCAGCAGCGCCCGGACTAGCGGAATCACAGATACGCAGTATTTT
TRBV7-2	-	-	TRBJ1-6	CASSLRGAYSPLHF	TGTGCCAGCAGCTTACGGGGGGCTTATTCACCCCTCCACTTT
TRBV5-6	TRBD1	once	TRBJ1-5	CASSRTGSNQPQHF	TGTGCCAGCAGTCGGACAGGGAGCAATCAGCCCCAGCATTTT
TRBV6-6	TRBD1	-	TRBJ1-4	CASRVGTGVSEKLFF	TGTGCCAGCAGGGTTGGGACAGGGGTATCGGAAAAACTGTTTTTT
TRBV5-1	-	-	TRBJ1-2	CASSLAGKEYGYTF	TGCGCCAGCAGCTTGGCCGGGAAAGAATATGGCTACACCTTC